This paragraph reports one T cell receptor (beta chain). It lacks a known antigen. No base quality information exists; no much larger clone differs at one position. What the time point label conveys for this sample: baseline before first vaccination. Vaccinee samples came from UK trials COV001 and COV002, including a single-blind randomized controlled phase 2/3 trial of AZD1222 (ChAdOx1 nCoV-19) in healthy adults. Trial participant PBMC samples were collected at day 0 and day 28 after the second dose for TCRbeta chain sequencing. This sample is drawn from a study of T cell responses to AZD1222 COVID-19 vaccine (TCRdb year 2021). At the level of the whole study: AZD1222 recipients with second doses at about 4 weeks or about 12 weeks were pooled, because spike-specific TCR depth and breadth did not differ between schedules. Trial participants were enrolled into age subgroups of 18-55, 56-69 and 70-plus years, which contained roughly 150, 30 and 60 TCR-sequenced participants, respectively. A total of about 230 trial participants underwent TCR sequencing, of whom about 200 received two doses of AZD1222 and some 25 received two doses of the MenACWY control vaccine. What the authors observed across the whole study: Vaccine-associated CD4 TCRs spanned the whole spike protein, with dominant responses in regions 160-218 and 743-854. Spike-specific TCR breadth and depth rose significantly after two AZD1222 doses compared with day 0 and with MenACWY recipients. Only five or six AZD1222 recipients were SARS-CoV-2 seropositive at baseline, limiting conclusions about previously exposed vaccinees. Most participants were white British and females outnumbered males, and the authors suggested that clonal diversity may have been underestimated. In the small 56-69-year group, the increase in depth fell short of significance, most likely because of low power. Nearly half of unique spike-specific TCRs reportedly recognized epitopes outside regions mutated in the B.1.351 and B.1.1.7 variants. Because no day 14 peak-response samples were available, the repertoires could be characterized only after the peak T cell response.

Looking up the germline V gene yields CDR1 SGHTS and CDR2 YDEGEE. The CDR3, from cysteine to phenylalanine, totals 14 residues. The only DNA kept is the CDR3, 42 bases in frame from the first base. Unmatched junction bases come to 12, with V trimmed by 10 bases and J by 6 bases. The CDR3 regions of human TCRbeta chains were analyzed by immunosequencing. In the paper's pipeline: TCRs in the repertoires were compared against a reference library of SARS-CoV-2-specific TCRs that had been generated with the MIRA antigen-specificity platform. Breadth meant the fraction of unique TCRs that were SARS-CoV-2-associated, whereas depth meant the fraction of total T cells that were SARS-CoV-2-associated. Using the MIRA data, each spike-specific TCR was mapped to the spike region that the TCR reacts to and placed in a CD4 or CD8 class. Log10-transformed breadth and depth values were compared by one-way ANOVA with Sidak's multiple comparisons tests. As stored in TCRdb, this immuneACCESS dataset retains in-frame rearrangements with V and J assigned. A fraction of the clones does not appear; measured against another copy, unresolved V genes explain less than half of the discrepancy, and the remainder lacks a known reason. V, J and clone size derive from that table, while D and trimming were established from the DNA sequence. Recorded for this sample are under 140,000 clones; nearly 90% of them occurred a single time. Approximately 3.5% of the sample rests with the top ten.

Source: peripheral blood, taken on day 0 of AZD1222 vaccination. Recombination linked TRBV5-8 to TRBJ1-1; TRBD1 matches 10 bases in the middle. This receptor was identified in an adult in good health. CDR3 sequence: CASSLGQGVAEAFF. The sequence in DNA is TGTGCCTCCTCCCTTGGACAGGGGGTAGCTGAAGCTTTCTTT.